Below, 15 T cell receptor beta chains from the same sample are listed, as sequenced in a study of blood T cell repertoires in COVID-19. Sequencing used immunoSEQ multiplex PCR; TCRdb keeps in-frame clones, though not all of them. The table records 150,000 to 200,000 clones, more than 75% of them present only once. The sample taken for sequencing was PBMCs or T cells enriched from blood (not recorded which). Receptors were obtained from a woman aged 50 to 65 with acute COVID-19.

The genes are TRBV7-9 and TRBJ2-5; 7 positions match TRBD1. The CDR3 sequence is 17 residues long. CDR1 is SEHNR, CDR2 FQNEAQ, per germline (reference sequence). J lost 2 bases, V lost 8 bases, and 17 bases had no gene match. The CDR3 sequence: CASVIGGRAGGQETQYF. CDR3 in DNA: TGTGCCAGCGTGATAGGGGGCAGGGCTGGAGGACAAGAGACCCAGTACTTC.

J is TRBJ1-2 and V is TRBV28, with D perhaps matching TRBD1 (6 bases). Germline V gene sequence: CDR1 MDHEN, CDR2 SYDVKM. The V gene lost 6 bases and the J gene lost 9 bases, with 20 bases spanning the gap. This CDR3 is 14 amino acids long. The CDR3 here is CASRVGGNQYRYTF. The CDR3 nucleotides read TGTGCCAGCAGAGTAGGGGGAAACCAGTATCGCTACACCTTC.

V and J are TRBV7-8 and TRBJ1-3; D ambiguous. The CDR3 has 12 amino acids. Germline lookup yields CDR1 SGHVS and CDR2 FQNEAQ. Trimming stripped 3 bases from V and 8 bases from J, with 8 bases between. The chain's CDR3 is CASSFHADTIYF. The CDR3 DNA sequence: TGTGCCAGCAGCTTTCACGCGGACACCATATATTTT. The entire variable domain, with the rest obtained from reference TRBV7-8 and TRBJ1-3, is as follows: GAGVSQSPRYKVAKRGQDVALRCDPISGHVSLFWYQQALGQGPEFLTYFQNEAQLDKSGLPSDRFFAERPEGSVSTLKIQRTQQEDSAVYLCASSFHADTIYFGEGSWLTVV.

This clone occurred a few times. The V gene is TRBV24-1, the J gene TRBJ1-5, with D perhaps matching TRBD1 (5 bases). This CDR3 contains 15 residues. Trimming stripped 8 bases from V and 7 bases from J, with 20 bases between. Per germline, CDR1 KGHDR and CDR2 SFDVKD. Here the CDR3 DNA reads TGTGCCACCATCGACAGAAGGGAGGGTTTCCAGCCCCAGCATTTT. It is translated as CATIDRREGFQPQHF.

The chain joins TRBV7-8 to TRBJ2-1, with 10 bases lining up with TRBD1. The CDR3 consists of 15 residues. V was pared by 3 bases and J by 9 bases, with 8 bases of the junction left unmatched. CDR1 and CDR2 from the germline V gene are SGHVS and FQNEAQ. The CDR3 sequence is CASSFGTGDNSEQFF. The CDR3 coding sequence is TGTGCCAGCAGCTTCGGGACAGGGGATAATAGTGAGCAGTTCTTC.

V and J are TRBV4-1 and TRBJ2-1; TRBD2 agrees at 8 bases. CDR1 is MGHRA and CDR2 is YSYEKL in the germline V gene. Losses at the gene ends were 0 bases for V and 10 bases for J; bases not matched to a gene: 17. There are 18 residues in the CDR3. The CDR3 sequence is CASSQDPLYGGAGPEQFF. The CDR3 DNA follows: TGCGCCAGCAGCCAAGACCCCCTCTACGGGGGGGCCGGTCCAGAGCAGTTCTTC.

The chain uses TRBV5-8 and TRBJ2-1, with TRBD2 identical over 7 bases. Trimming cost V 0 bases and J 4 bases; bases outside gene matches: 4. This CDR3 region has 15 residues. The germline CDR1 and CDR2 sequences are SGHTS and YDEGEE. In nucleotides, the CDR3 is TGTGCCAGCAGCTTGGGGGAAGCGGGGTACAATGAGCAGTTCTTC. Amino acid sequence: CASSLGEAGYNEQFF.

This clone has a single count. The rearrangement links TRBV29-1 to TRBJ1-1; TRBD1 matches at 7 bases. The germline CDR1 and CDR2 sequences are SQVTM and ANQGSEA. This CDR3 is built from 16 residues. V shed 0 bases, J shed 1 base, and the junction held 8 bases outside the gene matches. The CDR3 DNA is TGCAGCGTTGAAGATACCCACGGGACAGCGAACACTGAAGCTTTCTTT. Translation gives CSVEDTHGTANTEAFF.

The chain couples TRBV7-3 to TRBJ2-6; D is unresolved. Germline lookup yields CDR1 SGHTA and CDR2 FQGTGA. This CDR3 region has 13 residues. Trimming pared 3 bases from V and 2 bases from J, leaving 2 bases between. CDR3 in amino acids: CASSFAGANVLTF. In DNA, the CDR3 is TGTGCCAGCAGCTTCGCTGGGGCCAACGTCCTGACTTTC.

This chain connects TRBV28 to TRBJ2-2, with a weak D call TRBD1 (5 bases). Trimming stripped 4 bases from V and 5 bases from J, with 11 bases between. Germline CDR1 is MDHEN and CDR2 is SYDVKM. The CDR3 spans 14 residues. CDR3 amino acids: CASSYLGETGELFF. DNA of the CDR3: TGTGCCAGCAGTTACCTAGGGGAAACCGGGGAGCTGTTTTTT.

This rearrangement joins TRBV7-9 to TRBJ1-3; D possibly corresponds to TRBD1 (5 bases). Trimming removed 3 bases at V and 2 bases at J, with 8 bases between. Germline V CDR1 and CDR2: SEHNR, FQNEAQ (reference sequence). This CDR3 contains 14 residues. CDR3 nucleotides: TGTGCCAGCAGCTTGTCAGGGACTGGAAACACCATATATTTT. Residues: CASSLSGTGNTIYF.

The chain links TRBV5-1 to TRBJ1-3; D is undetermined. The CDR3 has 14 amino acids. From germline, CDR1 is SGHRS and CDR2 YFSETQ. V was clipped by 4 bases and J by 7 bases, with 15 bases between them. The CDR3 nucleotides read TGCGCCAGCAGCCTGGACGGGGTCCGGAACACCATATATTTT. Its translation: CASSLDGVRNTIYF.

The gene calls are TRBV7-8 and TRBJ2-7; no definite D call. The V gene lost 1 base and the J gene lost 1 base, with 5 bases spanning the gap. The germline V gene has CDR1 SGHVS and CDR2 FQNEAQ. There are 13 residues in the CDR3. The CDR3 region is CASSLDSSYEQYV. For the CDR3, the DNA is TGTGCCAGCAGCTTAGACTCGTCCTACGAGCAGTACGTC.

The table lists this clone with a count of one. This chain connects TRBV19 to TRBJ2-4, with D perhaps matching TRBD1 (6 bases). V lost 1 base, J lost 10 bases, and 14 bases lay in between. The CDR3 spans 14 residues. The germline gives CDR1 LNHDA, CDR2 SQIVND (reference sequence). CDR3 nucleotide sequence: TGTGCCAGTAGTATAGGGACAGCCTCAGAGATTCAGTACTTC. Translation: CASSIGTASEIQYF. Drawing the rest from reference TRBV19 and TRBJ2-4, the complete variable domain is DGGITQSPKYLFRKEGQNVTLSCEQNLNHDAMYWYRQDPGQGLRLIYYSQIVNDFQKGDIAEGYSVSREKKESFPLTVTSAQKNPTAFYLCASSIGTASEIQYFGAGTRLSVL.

The chain recombines TRBV6-5 with TRBJ2-7, with D possibly being TRBD2 (6 bases). V was clipped by 0 bases and J by 2 bases, with 14 bases between them. This CDR3 region has 16 residues. The V gene's germline CDR1 is MNHEY and CDR2 SVGAGI. The CDR3 spells CASSYSMGGGTYEQYV. Here the CDR3 DNA reads TGTGCCAGCAGTTACTCGATGGGCGGAGGGACCTACGAGCAGTACGTC.